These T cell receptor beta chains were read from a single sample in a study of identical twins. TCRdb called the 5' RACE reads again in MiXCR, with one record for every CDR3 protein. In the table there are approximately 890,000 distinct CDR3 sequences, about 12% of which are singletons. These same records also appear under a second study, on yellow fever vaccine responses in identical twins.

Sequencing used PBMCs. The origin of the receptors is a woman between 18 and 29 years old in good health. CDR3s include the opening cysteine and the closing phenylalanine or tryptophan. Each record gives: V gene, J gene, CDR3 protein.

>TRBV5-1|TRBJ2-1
CASSLRGGEEEQFF
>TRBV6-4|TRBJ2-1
CASSDSGTSGLNEQFF
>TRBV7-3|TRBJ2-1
CASSFRGGSYNEQFF
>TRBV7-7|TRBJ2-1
CASSLLASPINEQFF
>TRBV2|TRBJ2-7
CASSEVGDGWEQYF
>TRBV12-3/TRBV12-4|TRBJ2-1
CASSLAMDEQFF
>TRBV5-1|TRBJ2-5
CASSLGHSQETQYF
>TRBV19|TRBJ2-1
CASRSSGRGFNNEQFF
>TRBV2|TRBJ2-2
CASSGSGGLNTGELFF
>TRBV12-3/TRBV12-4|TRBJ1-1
CASSASMGNTEAFF
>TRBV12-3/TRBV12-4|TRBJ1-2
CASSFLVSDNYGYTF
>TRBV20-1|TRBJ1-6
CSARPRSAGSPLHF
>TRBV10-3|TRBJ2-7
CATYGWREGTYEQYF
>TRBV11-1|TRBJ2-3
CASSIATGSTDTQYF
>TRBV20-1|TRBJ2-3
CSARGGGDTQYF
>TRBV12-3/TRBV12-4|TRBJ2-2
CASSLPRGNTGELFF
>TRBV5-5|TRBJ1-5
CASSLDQGSNQPQHF
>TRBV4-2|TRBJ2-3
CASSQVFSGSLTDTQYF
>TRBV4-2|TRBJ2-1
CASSQDDGSYNEQFF
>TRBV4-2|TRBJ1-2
CASSQHRTGDHGYTF
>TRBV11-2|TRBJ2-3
CASSFQRGRGSTDTQYF
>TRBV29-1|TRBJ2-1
CSVDPRLSGNNEQFF
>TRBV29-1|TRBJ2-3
CSVDERGTDTQYF